The rows below give T cell receptor beta chains drawn from one sample of a study of neurological immune-mediated disorders. TCRdb re-derived calls from the 5' RACE reads in MiXCR, one entry per CDR3 protein. The table includes about 80,000 distinct CDR3 sequences, 5% to 6.5% detected once. Material for sequencing was PBMCs. All receptors derive from a woman aged 55-69 years with multiple sclerosis. Each CDR3 is given with its conserved first and last residue. D genes are given only for firm matches. Size values are once, few and many counts, or a class for expanded clones, and some rows have none.

J: TRBJ1-4; D: TRBD1; V: TRBV5-1; size: many; CDR3: CASSSGTGGNEKLFF; DNA: TGCGCCAGCAGCTCAGGGACAGGAGGAAATGAAAAACTGTTTTTT
J: TRBJ2-3; D: TRBD1; V: TRBV11-3; size: many; CDR3: CASSGGTGYTDTQYF; DNA: TGTGCCAGCAGCGGCGGGACAGGGTATACAGATACGCAGTATTTT
J: TRBJ1-5; D: NA; V: TRBV12-3/TRBV12-4; size: many; CDR3: CASSFFRGRLGNQPQHF; DNA: TGTGCCAGCAGTTTTTTCAGGGGCCGCTTAGGCAATCAGCCCCAGCATTTT
J: TRBJ2-7; D: NA; V: TRBV3-1; size: many; CDR3: CASSRSRDEQYF; DNA: TGTGCCAGCAGCCGTTCCCGGGACGAGCAGTACTTC
J: TRBJ1-5; D: NA; V: TRBV5-6; size: many; CDR3: CASSLRGRGVRQPQHF; DNA: TGTGCCAGCAGCTTACGGGGGCGAGGGGTCAGGCAGCCCCAGCATTTT
J: TRBJ2-3; D: NA; V: TRBV20-1; size: many; CDR3: CSAKAPARNTDTQYF; DNA: TGCAGTGCTAAAGCCCCAGCGAGAAACACAGATACGCAGTATTTT
J: TRBJ1-1; D: NA; V: TRBV7-2; size: NA; CDR3: CASSQTWAAGAFF; DNA: TGTGCCAGCAGCCAGACCTGGGCTGCGGGAGCTTTCTTT
J: TRBJ2-7; D: TRBD1; V: TRBV5-1; size: NA; CDR3: CASTPGQGAREQYF; DNA: TGCGCCAGCACCCCAGGACAGGGGGCGCGGGAGCAGTACTTC
J: TRBJ1-5; D: NA; V: TRBV10-3; size: many; CDR3: CAIRDSVGSGMGNQPQHF; DNA: TGTGCCATCAGAGACAGCGTGGGGAGTGGTATGGGCAATCAGCCCCAGCATTTT
J: TRBJ1-4; D: NA; V: TRBV5-1; size: many; CDR3: CASSLGPSNEKLFF; DNA: TGCGCCAGCAGCTTGGGGCCTTCTAATGAAAAACTGTTTTTT
J: TRBJ1-1; D: NA; V: TRBV6-6; size: many; CDR3: CASSIGSPVRENTEAFF; DNA: TGTGCCAGCAGTATAGGGTCGCCCGTGAGGGAGAACACTGAAGCTTTCTTT
J: TRBJ1-6; D: TRBD1; V: TRBV20-1; size: many; CDR3: CSASGTGDSPLHF; DNA: TGCAGTGCTAGCGGGACAGGGGATTCACCCCTCCACTTT
J: TRBJ2-1; D: TRBD1; V: TRBV5-1; size: many; CDR3: CASSPKGDRVNEQFF; DNA: TGCGCCAGCAGCCCCAAAGGGGACAGGGTAAATGAGCAGTTCTTC
J: TRBJ1-5; D: TRBD1; V: TRBV29-1; size: few; CDR3: CSAPDRGCYQPQHF; DNA: TGCAGCGCACCGGACAGGGGGTGCTATCAGCCCCAGCATTTT
J: TRBJ1-6; D: NA; V: TRBV20-1; size: many; CDR3: CSAGRWGKERSPLHF; DNA: TGCAGTGCTGGGCGGTGGGGGAAGGAAAGGTCACCCCTCCACTTT
J: TRBJ2-7; D: TRBD2; V: TRBV20-1; size: many; CDR3: CSALQTSGAHEQYF; DNA: TGCAGTGCCCTCCAAACTAGCGGGGCACACGAGCAGTACTTC
J: TRBJ1-2; D: TRBD1; V: TRBV29-1; size: many; CDR3: CSVSGGPSYGYTF; DNA: TGCAGCGTTTCAGGGGGCCCCTCCTATGGCTACACCTTC
J: TRBJ1-3; D: TRBD1; V: TRBV20-1; size: few; CDR3: CSARDPGQGARGNTIYF; DNA: TGCAGTGCTAGAGACCCAGGACAGGGGGCGCGAGGAAACACCATATATTTT
J: TRBJ2-1; D: NA; V: TRBV6-5; size: many; CDR3: CASSSPNGGTNEQFF; DNA: TGTGCCAGCAGTTCCCCGAACGGGGGTACGAATGAGCAGTTCTTC
J: TRBJ1-1; D: TRBD1; V: TRBV10-1; size: many; CDR3: CASSGQGINTEAFF; DNA: TGCGCCAGCAGCGGACAGGGCATAAACACTGAAGCTTTCTTT
J: TRBJ2-1; D: TRBD1; V: TRBV6-6; size: many; CDR3: CASSSRDRSYNEQFF; DNA: TGTGCCAGCAGTTCCCGGGACAGAAGCTACAATGAGCAGTTCTTC
J: TRBJ2-2; D: NA; V: TRBV6-5; size: many; CDR3: CASSFRTVANTGELFF; DNA: TGTGCCAGCAGTTTTCGGACCGTCGCGAACACCGGGGAGCTGTTTTTT
J: TRBJ2-1; D: TRBD1; V: TRBV28; size: many; CDR3: CASSLLLDRGFSSYNEQFF; DNA: TGTGCCAGCAGTTTATTATTGGACAGGGGTTTTAGCTCCTACAATGAGCAGTTCTTC
J: TRBJ2-3; D: NA; V: TRBV11-2; size: many; CDR3: CASSLVGVDTQYF; DNA: TGTGCCAGCAGCTTAGTAGGTGTAGATACGCAGTATTTT
J: TRBJ1-4; D: TRBD1; V: TRBV5-6; size: many; CDR3: CASSFRTGHTNEKLFF; DNA: TGTGCCAGCAGCTTTCGGACAGGGCACACTAATGAAAAACTGTTTTTT
J: TRBJ1-5; D: NA; V: TRBV10-2; size: NA; CDR3: CASSEGQVAPIQHF; DNA: TGCGCCAGCAGTGAGGGGCAGGTTGCTCCAATCCAGCATTTT
J: TRBJ1-3; D: NA; V: TRBV20-1; size: many; CDR3: CSARPPLSSGNTIYF; DNA: TGCAGTGCTAGACCTCCCCTAAGCTCTGGAAACACCATATATTTT
J: TRBJ1-5; D: NA; V: TRBV15; size: NA; CDR3: CATSRGDRYQPQHF; DNA: TGTGCCACCAGCAGGGGAGACAGGTACCAGCCCCAGCATTTT
J: TRBJ2-5; D: TRBD2; V: TRBV29-1; size: many; CDR3: CSVGSSGGLGTQYF; DNA: TGCAGCGTTGGTAGTAGCGGGGGGCTCGGGACCCAGTACTTC
J: TRBJ1-1; D: NA; V: TRBV7-6; size: many; CDR3: CASSAPPAGTYTEAFF; DNA: TGTGCCAGCAGCGCCCCCCCGGCTGGGACCTACACTGAAGCTTTCTTT
J: TRBJ1-2; D: TRBD1; V: TRBV20-1; size: medium-sized; CDR3: CSARGGDREVRGYTF; DNA: TGCAGTGCTAGAGGTGGGGACAGGGAGGTTCGGGGCTACACCTTC
J: TRBJ2-7; D: NA; V: TRBV12-3/TRBV12-4; size: many; CDR3: CASSRTNRVRYEQYF; DNA: TGTGCCAGCAGCCGCACTAACAGGGTTCGGTACGAGCAGTACTTC
J: TRBJ2-1; D: NA; V: TRBV24-1; size: many; CDR3: CATSDPLNEQFF; DNA: TGTGCCACCAGTGACCCCCTAAATGAGCAGTTCTTC
J: TRBJ2-2; D: TRBD1; V: TRBV28; size: many; CDR3: CASGVTGGGTGELFF; DNA: TGTGCCAGCGGAGTAACAGGGGGCGGCACCGGGGAGCTGTTTTTT
J: TRBJ1-5; D: TRBD1; V: TRBV20-1; size: many; CDR3: CSARGTGFNQPQHF; DNA: TGCAGTGCTAGAGGGACAGGCTTCAATCAGCCCCAGCATTTT
J: TRBJ1-1; D: NA; V: TRBV5-1; size: many; CDR3: CASSWDLNTEAFF; DNA: TGCGCCAGCAGCTGGGATCTGAACACTGAAGCTTTCTTT
J: TRBJ1-3; D: NA; V: TRBV7-8; size: many; CDR3: CASSSGTLSGNTIYF; DNA: TGTGCCAGCAGCTCCGGGACTCTTTCTGGAAACACCATATATTTT
J: TRBJ2-3; D: NA; V: TRBV14; size: many; CDR3: CASSPYTSTDTQYF; DNA: TGTGCCAGCAGCCCTTACACGTCCACAGATACGCAGTATTTT
J: TRBJ1-1; D: NA; V: TRBV20-1; size: many; CDR3: CSARVGSTEAFF; DNA: TGCAGTGCTAGAGTCGGTAGTACTGAAGCTTTCTTT
J: TRBJ2-5; D: NA; V: TRBV20-1; size: many; CDR3: CSVTGIVETQYF; DNA: TGCAGTGTTACAGGGATTGTTGAGACCCAGTACTTC